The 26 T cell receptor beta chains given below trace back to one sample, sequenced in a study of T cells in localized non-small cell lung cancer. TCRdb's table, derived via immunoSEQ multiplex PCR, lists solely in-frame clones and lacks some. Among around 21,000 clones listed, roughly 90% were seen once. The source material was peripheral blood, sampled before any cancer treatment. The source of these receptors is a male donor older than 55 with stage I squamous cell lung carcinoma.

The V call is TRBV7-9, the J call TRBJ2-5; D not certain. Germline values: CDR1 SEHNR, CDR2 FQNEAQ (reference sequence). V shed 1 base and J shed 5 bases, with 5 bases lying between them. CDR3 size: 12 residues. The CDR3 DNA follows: TGTGCCAGCAGCTTAGTGGGGGAGACCCAGTACTTC. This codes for CASSLVGETQYF.

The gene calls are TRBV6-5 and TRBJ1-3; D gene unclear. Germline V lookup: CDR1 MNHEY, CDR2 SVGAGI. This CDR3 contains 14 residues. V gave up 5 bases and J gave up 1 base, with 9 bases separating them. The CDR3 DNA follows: TGTGCCAGCAGTCCAACATGGTCTGGAAACACCATATATTTT. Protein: CASSPTWSGNTIYF.

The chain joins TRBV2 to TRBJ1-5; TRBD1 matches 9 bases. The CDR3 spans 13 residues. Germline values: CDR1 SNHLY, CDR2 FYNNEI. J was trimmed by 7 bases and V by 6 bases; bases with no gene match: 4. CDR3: CASSTGGWQPQHF. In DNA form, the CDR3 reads TGTGCCAGCAGCACAGGGGGCTGGCAGCCCCAGCATTTT.

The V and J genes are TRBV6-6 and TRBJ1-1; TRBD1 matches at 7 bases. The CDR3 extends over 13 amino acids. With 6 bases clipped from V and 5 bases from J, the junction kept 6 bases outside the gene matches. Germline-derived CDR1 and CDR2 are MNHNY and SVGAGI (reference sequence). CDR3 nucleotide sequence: TGTGCCAGCAGGACAGGGAAAGGGACTGAAGCTTTCTTT. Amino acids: CASRTGKGTEAFF.

The CDR3 spells CSVEPRQTANTEAFF. DNA of the CDR3: TGCAGCGTTGAACCCCGACAGACTGCGAACACTGAAGCTTTCTTT. The chain joins TRBV29-1 to TRBJ1-1; tentatively, D is TRBD1 (5 bases). The germline gives CDR1 SQVTM, CDR2 ANQGSEA. The CDR3 consists of 15 residues. Trimming removed 2 bases at V and 1 base at J, with 14 bases between.

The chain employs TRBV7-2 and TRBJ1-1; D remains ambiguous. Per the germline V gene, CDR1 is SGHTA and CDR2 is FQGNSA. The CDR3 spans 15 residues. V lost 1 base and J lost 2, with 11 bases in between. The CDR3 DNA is TGTGCCAGCAGCTTAGATGGACGGGATAACACTGAAGCTTTCTTT. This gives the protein CASSLDGRDNTEAFF.

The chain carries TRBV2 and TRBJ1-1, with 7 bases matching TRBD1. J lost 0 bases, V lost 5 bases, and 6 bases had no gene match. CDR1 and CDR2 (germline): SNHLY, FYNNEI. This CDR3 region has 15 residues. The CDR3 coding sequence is TGTGCCAGCAGTTCACGCAGGGGGATGAACACTGAAGCTTTCTTT. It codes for CASSSRRGMNTEAFF.

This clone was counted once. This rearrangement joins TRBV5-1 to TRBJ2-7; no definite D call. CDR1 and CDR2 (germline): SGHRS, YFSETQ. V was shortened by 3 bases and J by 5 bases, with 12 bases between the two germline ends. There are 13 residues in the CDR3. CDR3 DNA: TGCGCCAGCAGCTCCCCCTCGGGTGACGAGCAGTACTTC. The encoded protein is CASSSPSGDEQYF.

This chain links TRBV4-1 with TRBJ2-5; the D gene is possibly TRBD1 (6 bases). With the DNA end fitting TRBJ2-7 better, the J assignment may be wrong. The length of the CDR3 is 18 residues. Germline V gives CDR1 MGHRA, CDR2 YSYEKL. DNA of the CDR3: TGCGCCAGCAGCCAAGATCTAACAGGGCGTTCCTTCTCCTACGAGCAGTACTTC. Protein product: CASSQDLTGRSFSYEQYF.

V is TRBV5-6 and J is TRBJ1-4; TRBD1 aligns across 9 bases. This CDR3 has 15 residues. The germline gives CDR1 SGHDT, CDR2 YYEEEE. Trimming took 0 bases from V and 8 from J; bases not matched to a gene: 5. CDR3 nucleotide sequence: TGTGCCAGCAGCTTGGAAGGGACAGGGACGGAAAAACTGTTTTTT. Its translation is CASSLEGTGTEKLFF.

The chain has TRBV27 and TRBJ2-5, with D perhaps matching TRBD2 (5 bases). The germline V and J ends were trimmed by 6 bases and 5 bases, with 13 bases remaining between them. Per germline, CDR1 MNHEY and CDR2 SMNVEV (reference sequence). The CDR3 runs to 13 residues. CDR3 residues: CASRRGVRETQYF. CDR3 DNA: TGTGCCAGCAGACGGGGAGTCCGGGAGACCCAGTACTTC.

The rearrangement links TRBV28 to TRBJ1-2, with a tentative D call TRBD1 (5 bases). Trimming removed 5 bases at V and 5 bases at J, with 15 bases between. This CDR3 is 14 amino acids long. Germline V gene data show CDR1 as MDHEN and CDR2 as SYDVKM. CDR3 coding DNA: TGTGCCAGCAGTGTAGGACATACGGCTTATGGCTACACCTTC. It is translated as CASSVGHTAYGYTF.

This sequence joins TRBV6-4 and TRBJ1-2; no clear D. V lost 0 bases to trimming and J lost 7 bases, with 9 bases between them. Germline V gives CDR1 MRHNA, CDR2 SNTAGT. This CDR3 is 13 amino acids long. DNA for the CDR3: TGTGCCAGCAGTGACTCACGGGTCTCTGGCTACACCTTC. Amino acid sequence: CASSDSRVSGYTF.

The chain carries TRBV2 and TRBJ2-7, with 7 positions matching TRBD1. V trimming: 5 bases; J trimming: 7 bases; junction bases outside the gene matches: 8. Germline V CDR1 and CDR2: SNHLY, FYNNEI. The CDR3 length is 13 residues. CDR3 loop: CASSRPGGWEQYF. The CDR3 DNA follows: TGTGCCAGCAGTCGGCCAGGGGGTTGGGAGCAGTACTTC.

This CDR3 is CASSTFTGGLSGNTIYF. In DNA form, the CDR3 reads TGTGCCAGCAGCACTTTCACAGGGGGCCTCTCTGGAAACACCATATATTTT. V and J are TRBV11-2 and TRBJ1-3, with TRBD1 matching 9 bases. Germline V gene data show CDR1 as SGHAT and CDR2 as FQNNGV. The CDR3 is 17 residues long. The trim removed 5 bases at V and 0 bases at J, leaving 8 bases unmatched.

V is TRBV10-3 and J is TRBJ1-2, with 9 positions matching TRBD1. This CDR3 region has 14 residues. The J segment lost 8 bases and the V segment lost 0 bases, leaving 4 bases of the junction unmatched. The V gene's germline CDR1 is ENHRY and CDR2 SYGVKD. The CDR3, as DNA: TGTGCCATCAGTGAGTCGGGGGACAGGGAAGGCTACACCTTC. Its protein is CAISESGDREGYTF.

CDR3 sequence (DNA): TGCGCCAGCAGCCAGAGGCGGGGGGGGACAGATACGCAGTATTTT. Translating gives CASSQRRGGTDTQYF. The V call is TRBV4-3, the J call TRBJ2-3; 9 nucleotides agree with TRBD2. CDR3 length: 15 amino acids. V shed 3 bases, J shed 3 bases, and the junction held 4 bases outside the gene matches. Germline V gene sequence: CDR1 LGHNA, CDR2 YSLEER.

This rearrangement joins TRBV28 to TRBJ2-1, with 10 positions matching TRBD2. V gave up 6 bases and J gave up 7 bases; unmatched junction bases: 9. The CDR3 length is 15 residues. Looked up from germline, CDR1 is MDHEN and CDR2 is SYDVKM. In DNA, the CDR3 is TGTGCCAGCAGCCTAGGTAGCGGGGGGACGAATGAGCAGTTCTTC. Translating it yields CASSLGSGGTNEQFF.

The CDR3 reads CASSGLGSSYNEQFF. CDR3 coding DNA: TGTGCCAGCAGCGGACTCGGAAGCTCCTACAATGAGCAGTTCTTC. This chain connects TRBV27 to TRBJ2-1; weak D call: TRBD2 (5 bases). The CDR3 is made up of 15 amino acids. The germline V and J ends were trimmed by 6 bases and 0 bases, with 12 bases remaining between them. CDR1 and CDR2 from the germline V gene are MNHEY and SMNVEV (reference sequence).

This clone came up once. The CDR3 nucleotides are TGTGCCAGCAGCAAAGCTCAAAGGACAGGGGTAGGAAACACCATATATTTT. Amino acid sequence: CASSKAQRTGVGNTIYF. The chain uses TRBV21-1 and TRBJ1-3; TRBD1, the D gene given by the table, was not confirmed from the DNA. TRBV21-1 is a known pseudogene. The CDR3 loop spans 17 amino acids.

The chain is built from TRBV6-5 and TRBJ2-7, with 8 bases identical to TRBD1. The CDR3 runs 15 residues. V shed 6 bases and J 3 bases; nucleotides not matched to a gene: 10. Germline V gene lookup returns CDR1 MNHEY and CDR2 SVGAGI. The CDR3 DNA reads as TGTGCCAGCAGCCTAACCCGAGACAGGGGCTACGAGCAGTACTTC. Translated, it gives CASSLTRDRGYEQYF.

The CDR3 reads CASSQGASGGYDTQYF. The CDR3 region has the DNA TGTGCCAGCAGCCAAGGAGCTAGCGGGGGTTATGATACGCAGTATTTT. The chain uses TRBV5-4 and TRBJ2-3; 10 bases match TRBD2. CDR3 size: 16 residues. J was trimmed by 6 bases and V by 4 bases; bases with no gene match: 11. Germline lookup yields CDR1 SGHNT and CDR2 YYREEE (reference sequence).

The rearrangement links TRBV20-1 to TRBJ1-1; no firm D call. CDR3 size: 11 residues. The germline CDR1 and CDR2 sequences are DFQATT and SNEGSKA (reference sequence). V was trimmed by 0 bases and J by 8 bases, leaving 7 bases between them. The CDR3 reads CSARDLSEAFF. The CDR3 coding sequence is TGCAGTGCTAGAGACCTCAGCGAAGCTTTCTTT.

CDR3 nucleotides: TGTGCCAGCACCTCGAGGGACGCCAGCTCCTACGAGCAGTACTTC. Protein product: CASTSRDASSYEQYF. The chain uses TRBV6-6 and TRBJ2-7; D could derive from TRBD1 or TRBD2 (5 bases each). Trimming took off 7 bases at V and 0 bases at J, with 16 bases between the two ends. The germline gives CDR1 MNHNY, CDR2 SVGAGI (reference sequence). This CDR3 spans 15 amino acids.

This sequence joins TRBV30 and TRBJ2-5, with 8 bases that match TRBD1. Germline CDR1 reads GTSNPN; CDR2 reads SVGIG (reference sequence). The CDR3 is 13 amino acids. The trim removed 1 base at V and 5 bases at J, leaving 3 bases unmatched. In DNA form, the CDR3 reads TGTGCCTGGAGTGGGCCAGGGGGCGAGACCCAGTACTTC. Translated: CAWSGPGGETQYF.

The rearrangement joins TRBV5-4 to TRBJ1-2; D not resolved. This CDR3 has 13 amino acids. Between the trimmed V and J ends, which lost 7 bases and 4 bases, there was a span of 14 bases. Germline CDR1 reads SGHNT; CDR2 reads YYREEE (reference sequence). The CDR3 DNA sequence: TGTGCCAGCGCCTCCGGGTTCCTCTATGGCTACACCTTC. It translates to CASASGFLYGYTF.